These 5 T cell receptor beta chains originate from one sample sequenced in a study of T cells in Graves' hyperthyroidism and ophthalmopathy. TCR beta CDR3 region amplification was performed from RNA transcripts. The HTBI set primed first-round TCR CDR3 RT-PCR. TCRdb redid the calling of the multiplex PCR reads with MiXCR, one entry per CDR3 protein. Of over 500,000 distinct CDR3 sequences in the sample, roughly a sixth are singletons; the top ten hold less than 30%. Sequencing input: blood. These TCRs come from a woman in her twenties or thirties with Graves' ophthalmopathy.

This clonotype was seen a few times. Here the CDR3 reads CASSPDPLEQYF. The CDR3 DNA is TGTGCCAGCAGCCCCGATCCCCTCGAGCAGTACTTC. The chain joins TRBV12-3 or TRBV12-4 to TRBJ2-7; D uncertain. This CDR3 is built from 12 residues. With 6 bases removed from V and 6 bases from J, the gap between germline ends came to 12 bases.

This clonotype was detected ten times or more. The chain combines TRBV5-1 with TRBJ1-6; unclear D gene. This CDR3 has 17 residues. V shed 0 bases and J shed 0 bases, with 10 bases lying between them. The germline CDR1 and CDR2 sequences are SGHRS and YFSETQ. Written as DNA, the CDR3 is TGCGCCAGCAGCTTGGACTGGAAAAGCTCCTATAATTCACCCCTCCACTTT. Translating it yields CASSLDWKSSYNSPLHF.

The CDR3 DNA reads TGTGCCTGGAGTGAGGGACTTTACAATGAGCAGTTCTTC. This translates into CAWSEGLYNEQFF. The chain recombines TRBV30 with TRBJ2-1; D possibly corresponds to TRBD2 (6 bases). The length of the CDR3 is 13 residues. Trimming stripped 1 base from V and 4 bases from J, with 8 bases between. Per the germline V gene, CDR1 is GTSNPN and CDR2 is SVGIG (reference sequence).

The chain has TRBV20-1 and TRBJ2-2, with D perhaps TRBD1 (6 bases). Germline CDR1 reads DFQATT; CDR2 reads SNEGSKA (reference sequence). The CDR3 loop spans 14 amino acids. Trimming removed 0 bases at V and 2 bases at J, with 7 bases between. DNA for the CDR3: TGCAGTGCTAGAGAACAGGGAAACACCGGGGAGCTGTTTTTT. This translates into CSAREQGNTGELFF.

In this sample, this clonotype turned up many times. The gene calls are TRBV28 and TRBJ2-1; 11 nucleotides agree with TRBD2. The CDR3 spans 16 residues. V was pared by 4 bases and J by 8 bases, with 10 bases of the junction left unmatched. Germline values: CDR1 MDHEN, CDR2 SYDVKM. CDR3 amino acids: CASSSGTSGMRDEQFF. For the CDR3, the DNA is TGTGCCAGCAGTTCCGGGACTAGCGGTATGAGGGATGAGCAGTTCTTC. Full variable domain (missing parts from reference TRBV28 and TRBJ2-1): DVKVTQSSRYLVKRTGEKVFLECVQDMDHENMFWYRQDPGLGLRLIYFSYDVKMKEKGDIPEGYSVSREKKERFSLILESASTNQTSMYLCASSSGTSGMRDEQFFGPGTRLTVL.